This TCR beta chain was documented in a study of Graves' ophthalmopathy and Graves' hyperthyroidism. CDR1 MNHEY and CDR2 SVGAGI come from the germline V gene. The CDR3 is made up of 15 amino acids. V lost 4 bases and J lost 4, with 17 bases in between. Scientists amplified the TCR beta CDR3 regions from RNA transcripts. HTBI primers primed a first-round RT-PCR, and a second-round multiplex PCR followed. TCRdb re-analysed the multiplex PCR reads in MiXCR, keeping a single row per CDR3 protein. The sample has 620,000 or so distinct CDR3 sequences, about 20% seen once. The sequencing sample was made of peripheral blood. The clonotype comes from a woman aged 18 to 35 with stable Graves' hyperthyroidism. Some clones in this sample may be carry-over from other donors' samples. This chain links TRBV6-5 with TRBJ2-7; D is undetermined. The DNA for the CDR3 is TGTGCCAGCAGTTTTTATCCCCTGCAGCTGTACGAGCAGTACTTC. Amino acid sequence: CASSFYPLQLYEQYF.